The next 27 T cell receptor beta chains were all read from a single sample in a study of blood T cell repertoires in COVID-19. Produced via immunoSEQ multiplex PCR; TCRdb's table is partial and in-frame only. Altogether 57,000 or so clones are present, 85% being singletons, with the ten largest covering around 5%. The material sequenced was peripheral blood. The receptors were gathered from a man between 70 and 80 years old with acute or convalescent COVID-19.

Here the CDR3 reads CASRSDRGHGYTF. The DNA for the CDR3 is TGTGCCAGCAGATCGGACAGGGGCCATGGCTACACCTTC. The gene calls are TRBV7-8 and TRBJ1-2, with TRBD1 matching 9 bases. This CDR3 is built from 13 residues. Germline V CDR1 and CDR2: SGHVS, FQNEAQ. V lost 6 bases and J lost 6; bases outside the gene matches: 5.

The V gene is TRBV6-5, the J gene TRBJ1-2; 7 bases map to TRBD1. The ends lost 6 bases at V and 4 bases at J; junction bases unmatched: 5. From germline, CDR1 is MNHEY and CDR2 SVGAGI. The CDR3 is 13 amino acids. CDR3 sequence reads: CASRLGQVYGYTF. The DNA for the CDR3 is TGTGCCAGCAGACTCGGACAGGTCTATGGCTACACCTTC.

This rearrangement joins TRBV4-2 to TRBJ2-7, with 7 nucleotides matching TRBD1. Germline V gene lookup returns CDR1 LGHNA and CDR2 YNFKEQ. With V trimmed by 5 bases and J by 0 bases, 4 bases remained unmatched. The CDR3 runs to 14 residues. The CDR3 DNA sequence: TGTGCCAGCAGCAGAGGACAGGCCTCCTACGAGCAGTACTTC. Translating it yields CASSRGQASYEQYF.

The V call is TRBV3-1 (or the pseudogene TRBV3-2), the J call TRBJ2-3; 7 bases line up with TRBD1. The CDR3 totals 16 residues. The junction had 8 bases not matched to a gene; V was cut back by 1 base and J by 4 bases. Germline V gene lookup returns CDR1 LGHDT and CDR2 YNNKEL (reference sequence). CDR3 sequence reads: CASSQAGQSLPDTQYF. DNA for the CDR3: TGTGCCAGCAGCCAAGCGGGACAGAGCCTACCAGATACGCAGTATTTT.

This clone was observed a few times. This chain connects TRBV15 to TRBJ2-7, with a weak D call TRBD2 (6 bases). The germline gives CDR1 LNHNV, CDR2 YYDKDF (reference sequence). Trimming took 1 base from V and 5 from J, leaving 18 bases between them. The CDR3 contains 16 residues. CDR3 protein: CATSRALGTPLDEQYF. CDR3 nucleotides: TGTGCCACCAGCAGAGCACTTGGGACTCCCTTGGACGAGCAGTACTTC. The whole variable domain, remainder taken from reference TRBV15 and TRBJ2-7, is DAMVIQNPRYQVTQFGKPVTLSCSQTLNHNVMYWYQQKSSQAPKLLFHYYDKDFNNEADTPDNFQSRRPNTSFCFLDIRSPGLGDTAMYLCATSRALGTPLDEQYFGPGTRLTVT.

The chain employs TRBV5-1 and TRBJ1-1, with TRBD1 as a possible D gene (6 bases). V lost 7 bases and J 4 bases, leaving 17 bases between the germline ends. Germline V CDR1 and CDR2: SGHRS, YFSETQ. CDR3 length: 14 residues. CDR3: CASCWGPSCTEAFF. The CDR3 coding sequence is TGCGCCAGCTGTTGGGGGCCCTCTTGCACTGAAGCTTTCTTT.

This chain connects TRBV19 to TRBJ2-5; maybe TRBD2 (5 bases). This CDR3 has 17 amino acids. Germline V CDR1 and CDR2: LNHDA, SQIVND (reference sequence). Trimming shortened V by 3 bases and J by 1 base, and 18 bases separated the two germline ends. CDR3 bases: TGTGCCAGTAGTATGCTTCAACGGGGTTTTGGCCAAGAGACCCAGTACTTC. Protein product: CASSMLQRGFGQETQYF.

The chain carries TRBV5-4 and TRBJ2-4; weak D call: TRBD2 (7 bases). Germline V gives CDR1 SGHNT, CDR2 YYREEE (reference sequence). This CDR3 has 15 residues. The V gene lost 1 base and the J gene lost 1 base, with 9 bases spanning the gap. The CDR3 sequence: CASSLRGGAKNIQYF. DNA of the CDR3: TGTGCCAGCAGCTTGAGGGGGGGGGCCAAAAACATTCAGTACTTC.

The V call is TRBV12-3 or TRBV12-4, the J call TRBJ2-5; no clear D gene. The CDR3 length is 13 residues. Trimming removed 3 bases at V and 0 bases at J, with 5 bases between. In DNA, the CDR3 is TGTGCCAGCAGTTTCAACTACCAAGAGACCCAGTACTTC. As protein: CASSFNYQETQYF.

The rearrangement uses TRBV20-1 and TRBJ2-7; 7 bases match TRBD1. Looked up from germline, CDR1 is DFQATT and CDR2 is SNEGSKA (reference sequence). The CDR3 has 11 residues. J was trimmed by 5 bases and V by 6 bases; bases with no gene match: 4. DNA for the CDR3: TGCAGTGCGGGACAGCTCGACGAGCAGTACTTC. Protein sequence: CSAGQLDEQYF.

The rearrangement links TRBV11-3 to TRBJ1-3; 7 positions match TRBD1. CDR1 and CDR2 (germline): SGHNT, YENEEA. V shed 5 bases, J shed 4 bases, and the junction held 2 bases outside the gene matches. There are 13 residues in the CDR3. The CDR3 DNA sequence: TGTGCCAGCAGCGCGGACAGGGGAAACACCATATATTTT. Translation gives CASSADRGNTIYF. The full variable domain, its missing parts supplied by reference TRBV11-3 and TRBJ1-3, is EAGVVQSPRYKIIEKKQPVAFWCNPISGHNTLYWYLQNLGQGPELLIRYENEEAVDDSQLPKDRFSAERLKGVDSTLKIQPAELGDSAVYLCASSADRGNTIYFGEGSWLTVV.

The chain has TRBV9 and TRBJ2-3, with 10 positions matching TRBD2. The CDR3 runs to 15 residues. The trim removed 2 bases at V and 6 bases at J, leaving 6 bases unmatched. CDR1 and CDR2 (germline): SGDLS, YYNGEE. The CDR3 sequence: CASSVASGGGDTQYF. Written as DNA, the CDR3 is TGTGCCAGCAGCGTTGCTAGCGGGGGAGGGGATACGCAGTATTTT.

This chain joins TRBV11-3 and TRBJ2-3; tentative D call: TRBD1 (6 bases). Germline values: CDR1 SGHNT, CDR2 YENEEA. This CDR3 region has 18 residues. Trimming pared 8 bases from V and 1 base from J, leaving 25 bases between. For the CDR3, the DNA is TGTGCCAGCGTCCCATCGATTCCAAACAGGGTTTGCACAGATACGCAGTATTTT. Translation gives CASVPSIPNRVCTDTQYF. Based on the CDR3 plus reference TRBV11-3 and TRBJ2-3, the full variable domain is EAGVVQSPRYKIIEKKQPVAFWCNPISGHNTLYWYLQNLGQGPELLIRYENEEAVDDSQLPKDRFSAERLKGVDSTLKIQPAELGDSAVYLCASVPSIPNRVCTDTQYFGPGTRLTVL.

The CDR3 is CASSKDQTRLDTQYF. CDR3 nucleotides: TGTGCCAGCAGCAAAGACCAAACTAGATTAGATACGCAGTATTTT. J is TRBJ2-3 and V is TRBV2; D perhaps matches TRBD2 (5 bases). Germline V gene data show CDR1 as SNHLY and CDR2 as FYNNEI. Trimming took 6 bases from V and 5 from J, leaving 18 bases between them. This CDR3 comprises 15 residues.

The genes are TRBV5-1 and TRBJ2-7; D is uncertain. V was cut by 1 base and J by 3 bases, with 8 bases left in between. This CDR3 is built from 13 residues. Per germline, CDR1 SGHRS and CDR2 YFSETQ. The CDR3, as DNA: TGCGCCAGCAGCTTGAGGAGCCGCTACGAGCAGTACTTC. Amino acids: CASSLRSRYEQYF.

The V call is TRBV5-8, the J call TRBJ2-4; TRBD2 matches at 12 bases. With V trimmed by 4 bases and J by 9 bases, 11 bases remained unmatched. Germline CDR1 and CDR2: SGHTS and YDEGEE. The CDR3 loop spans 16 amino acids. The CDR3 region is CASSPRTSGDTSIQYF. DNA of the CDR3: TGTGCCAGCAGCCCCCGGACTAGCGGGGATACTAGCATTCAGTACTTC.

The rearrangement uses TRBV6-5 and TRBJ2-5; D uncertain. The CDR3 runs to 11 residues. CDR1 MNHEY and CDR2 SVGAGI come from the germline V gene. With 6 bases removed from V and 4 bases from J, the gap between germline ends came to 6 bases. CDR3 amino acids: CASRLGETQYF. As DNA, the CDR3 is TGTGCCAGCAGGCTAGGAGAGACCCAGTACTTC.

This rearrangement joins TRBV2 to TRBJ1-1; D may be TRBD1 (5 bases). The CDR3 runs 13 residues. Germline assignment: CDR1 SNHLY and CDR2 FYNNEI. V dropped 6 bases and J dropped 4 bases, with 12 bases sitting between them. CDR3 coding DNA: TGTGCCAGCAGGGAAACAGGCGGCACTGAAGCTTTCTTT. Translated: CASRETGGTEAFF.

This clone qualifies as medium-sized (0.01 to 0.1%). This rearrangement joins TRBV6-2 or TRBV6-3 to TRBJ2-3; 10 bases map to TRBD2. Trimming took 2 bases from V and 4 from J; bases not matched to a gene: 0. Looked up from germline, CDR1 is MNHEY and CDR2 is SVGEGT. The CDR3 has 14 amino acids. The CDR3 region is CASSYGTSADTQYF. CDR3 coding DNA: TGTGCCAGCAGTTACGGGACTAGCGCAGATACGCAGTATTTT.

This clone was detected only a few times. This chain uses TRBV4-2 with TRBJ1-4; tentative D call: TRBD1 (5 bases). V dropped 4 bases and J dropped 4 bases, with 10 bases sitting between them. In germline, CDR1 is LGHNA, CDR2 YNFKEQ. CDR3 size: 14 residues. Here the CDR3 reads CASSRGSFNEKLFF. The CDR3 region has the DNA TGTGCCAGCAGCCGGGGCAGCTTTAATGAAAAACTGTTTTTT.

The J gene is TRBJ1-1, the V gene TRBV7-3, with 7 nucleotides matching TRBD1. Germline V gene data show CDR1 as SGHTA and CDR2 as FQGTGA. The V gene end was trimmed by 5 bases and the J gene end by 14 bases; junction bases not matched to a gene: 14. This CDR3 is 13 amino acids long. CDR3 in DNA: TGTGCCAGCAGCCCCAACCCTTCCGACAGGGCCTTCTTT. It specifies CASSPNPSDRAFF.

The CDR3 reads CSVDTIRGNTEAFF. The CDR3 DNA sequence: TGCAGCGTTGATACGATCCGAGGGAACACTGAAGCTTTCTTT. The V call is TRBV29-1, the J call TRBJ1-1; D remains unclear. Trimming removed 3 bases from V and 1 base from J, with 12 bases in between. CDR3 length equals 14 residues. Germline CDR1 SQVTM, CDR2 ANQGSEA. The full variable domain, completed using reference TRBV29-1 and TRBJ1-1, is SAVISQKPSRDICQRGTSLTIQCQVDSQVTMMFWYRQQPGQSLTLIATANQGSEATYESGFVIDKFPISRPNLTFSTLTVSNMSPEDSSIYLCSVDTIRGNTEAFFGQGTRLTVV.

This chain uses TRBV7-9 with TRBJ1-1, with 7 bases aligning to TRBD1. The CDR3 loop spans 14 amino acids. V dropped 1 base and J dropped 4; count of bases not matched to a gene: 3. Germline V CDR1 and CDR2: SEHNR, FQNEAQ (reference sequence). The CDR3 DNA is TGTGCCAGCAGCTTAGGGGCAGGGGGCACTGAAGCTTTCTTT. This gives the protein CASSLGAGGTEAFF.

The chain combines TRBV24-1 with TRBJ2-7, with D maybe TRBD1 (6 bases). Germline V gives CDR1 KGHDR, CDR2 SFDVKD. V was cut by 5 bases and J by 6 bases, with 13 bases left in between. This CDR3 contains 13 residues. DNA for the CDR3: TGTGCCACCAGTGCCTCCGGGACAACCGAGCAGTACTTC. It codes for CATSASGTTEQYF.

This clone has more than one count but fewer than ten. The chain joins TRBV5-1 to TRBJ2-1; D is perhaps TRBD2 (5 bases). V lost 6 bases and J 3 bases, leaving 16 bases between the germline ends. This CDR3 spans 15 amino acids. CDR1 SGHRS and CDR2 YFSETQ come from the germline V gene. CDR3 sequence: CASTIALGIYNEQFF. The CDR3 nucleotides read TGCGCCAGCACAATAGCGTTAGGTATCTACAATGAGCAGTTCTTC. Supplemented by reference TRBV5-1 and TRBJ2-1, the full variable domain reads KAGVTQTPRYLIKTRGQQVTLSCSPISGHRSVSWYQQTPGQGLQFLFEYFSETQRNKGNFPGRFSGRQFSNSRSEMNVSTLELGDSALYLCASTIALGIYNEQFFGPGTRLTVL.

The chain is built from TRBV19 and TRBJ2-1; 7 bases align to TRBD1. Germline CDR1 is LNHDA and CDR2 is SQIVND (reference sequence). V gave up 7 bases and J gave up 4 bases; unmatched junction bases: 13. CDR3 length equals 16 residues. The CDR3 DNA reads TGTGCCAGTACGGTAGGGATAGGACAGGTTTACAATGAGCAGTTCTTC. This encodes CASTVGIGQVYNEQFF. Variable domain in full (rest from reference TRBV19 and TRBJ2-1): DGGITQSPKYLFRKEGQNVTLSCEQNLNHDAMYWYRQDPGQGLRLIYYSQIVNDFQKGDIAEGYSVSREKKESFPLTVTSAQKNPTAFYLCASTVGIGQVYNEQFFGPGTRLTVL.

The CDR3 is CASSLTGTSGAYRSYEQYF. The CDR3 DNA is TGTGCCAGCAGCTTAACCGGGACTAGCGGGGCTTATCGCTCCTACGAGCAGTACTTC. The chain uses TRBV7-9 and TRBJ2-7; TRBD2 agrees at 13 bases. CDR3 length equals 19 residues. Per the germline V gene, CDR1 is SEHNR and CDR2 is FQNEAQ (reference sequence). The V segment lost 2 bases and the J segment 0 bases; nucleotides outside the gene matches: 10.